Shown below are 14 T cell receptor beta chains from a single sample sequenced in a study of T cells in Graves' hyperthyroidism and ophthalmopathy. Using RNA transcripts as the source, TCR beta CDR3 regions were amplified. Using the HTBI primer set, a first-round RT-PCR was run on the TCR CDR3. TCRdb reanalysed the multiplex PCR reads using MiXCR and keeps one entry per CDR3 protein. The sample holds 600,000 to 800,000 distinct CDR3 sequences, under 45% seen once. The specimen was blood. Receptors were obtained from a woman in her 40s with Graves' hyperthyroidism.

The chain carries TRBV25-1 and TRBJ2-7; D perhaps matches TRBD1 (6 bases). The germline V gene encodes CDR1 MGHDK and CDR2 SYGVNS. V was trimmed by 4 bases and J by 3 bases, leaving 13 bases between them. The CDR3 covers 14 residues. CDR3 in DNA: TGTGCCAGCAGTGCTACGGGACATTACTACGAGCAGTACTTC. Protein: CASSATGHYYEQYF.

This clonotype has just a few counts. The chain carries TRBV12-3 or TRBV12-4 and TRBJ1-5, with a weak D call TRBD1 (5 bases). V was pared by 3 bases and J by 5 bases, with 17 bases between. The CDR3 is made up of 16 amino acids. CDR3 coding DNA: TGTGCCAGCAGTTTTGGCTTCGTAGGGGCGGATCAGCCCCAGCATTTT. This encodes CASSFGFVGADQPQHF.

This clonotype has just a few counts. The CDR3 spells CASSQDNRYEQYF. For the CDR3, the DNA is TGCGCCAGCAGCCAAGATAATAGGTACGAGCAGTACTTC. V gene TRBV4-3 combines with J gene TRBJ2-7; D is unresolved. Germline CDR1 is LGHNA and CDR2 is YSLEER. The CDR3 loop spans 13 amino acids. The ends were cut back, 0 bases at V and 4 bases at J, with 7 bases in the middle.

With regard to this clonotype: A clone one base away is much larger, so this may be a read error. The rearrangement joins TRBV20-1 to TRBJ2-2; D may correspond to TRBD1 or TRBD2 (5 bases each). Germline-derived CDR1 and CDR2 are DFQATT and SNEGSKA (reference sequence). CDR3 length: 13 residues. CDR3 DNA: TGCAGTACTAGAGTTTCAGGGAACGGGGAGCTGTTTTTT. Translating it yields CSTRVSGNGELFF.

This clonotype was picked up a small number of times. The J gene is TRBJ1-2, the V gene TRBV6-5; 7 bases are a match to TRBD1. CDR1 and CDR2 (germline): MNHEY, SVGAGI. The CDR3 contains 14 residues. The V gene end was trimmed by 9 bases and the J gene end by 3 bases; junction bases not matched to a gene: 10. The CDR3 region is CARPGPTGDYGYTF. As DNA, the CDR3 is TGTGCCAGACCAGGGCCTACAGGGGACTATGGCTACACCTTC.

This sequence joins TRBV20-1 and TRBJ1-6; 9 nucleotides line up with TRBD1. CDR1 is DFQATT, CDR2 SNEGSKA, per germline (reference sequence). With 0 bases clipped from V and 6 bases from J, the junction kept 3 bases outside the gene matches. This CDR3 contains 15 residues. CDR3 nucleotides: TGCAGTGCTAGAGAAACGGACAGGGGTAATTCACCCCTCCACTTT. This gives the protein CSARETDRGNSPLHF.

This clonotype has at least ten counts. The rearrangement links TRBV13 to TRBJ1-1, with D hard to call. The CDR3 is 14 residues long. Trimming removed 5 bases from V and 0 bases from J, with 10 bases in between. Germline CDR1 PRHDT, CDR2 FYEKMQ (reference sequence). The CDR3 DNA reads TGTGCCAGCAGCACCAGAACAATGAACACTGAAGCTTTCTTT. Translation: CASSTRTMNTEAFF.

V usage is TRBV7-2 and J usage is TRBJ2-7, with D maybe TRBD1 (6 bases). Per the germline V gene, CDR1 is SGHTA and CDR2 is FQGNSA. Trimming removed 8 bases from V and 3 bases from J, with 20 bases in between. The length of the CDR3 is 15 residues. The CDR3 sequence: CASSPPSTGIYEQYF. DNA for the CDR3: TGTGCCAGCTCACCGCCATCGACAGGTATCTACGAGCAGTACTTC.

Comment on this clonotype: One end of the junction fails to match germline, which may point to a read error. V gene TRBV9 combines with J gene TRBJ1-2; a possible D gene is TRBD1 (6 bases). The CDR3 consists of 15 residues. The germline V gene encodes CDR1 SGDLS and CDR2 YYNGEE. As DNA, the CDR3 is TGTGTCAGCAGCGTAGGGACATGGGGCGACTATGGCTACACCTTC. The encoded protein is CVSSVGTWGDYGYTF.

This clonotype was observed at least ten times. The chain joins TRBV10-3 to TRBJ2-7; 7 bases align to TRBD2. CDR3 length equals 13 residues. Trimming at V came to 11 bases and at J to 0 bases, leaving 7 bases not matched to a gene. The germline CDR1 and CDR2 sequences are ENHRY and SYGVKD. The CDR3 nucleotides are TGTGCCGCGGAGGGAGGGCCCTCCTACGAGCAGTACTTC. Protein: CAAEGGPSYEQYF.

As to this clonotype: Germline is not matched at one junction end, which may reflect a read error. This sequence joins TRBV10-2 and TRBJ2-5, with 8 bases identical to TRBD2. The germline V gene encodes CDR1 WSHSY and CDR2 SAAADI. The CDR3 length is 13 residues. The CDR3 region has the DNA TGTGCCAGCAGCCAATCGGGGGGGAAGACCCAGTACTTC. Translation: CASSQSGGKTQYF.

The CDR3 coding sequence is TGCAGCGTTGAATTCAGTAGGAATGAGCAGTTCTTC. It yields the protein CSVEFSRNEQFF. This rearrangement joins TRBV29-1 to TRBJ2-1; D is unresolved. The CDR3 extends over 12 amino acids. Germline-derived CDR1 and CDR2 are SQVTM and ANQGSEA. The ends were cut back, 2 bases at V and 7 bases at J, with 9 bases in the middle.

This clonotype was recorded at least ten times. J is TRBJ1-2 and V is TRBV29-1; no definite D call. The CDR3 runs 12 residues. Trimming removed 2 bases from V and 5 bases from J, with 9 bases in between. The germline gives CDR1 SQVTM, CDR2 ANQGSEA. The CDR3 bases are TGCAGCGTTGAACAGTCGGCATATGGCTACACCTTC. Its translation is CSVEQSAYGYTF. The full variable domain, completed using reference TRBV29-1 and TRBJ1-2, is SAVISQKPSRDICQRGTSLTIQCQVDSQVTMMFWYRQQPGQSLTLIATANQGSEATYESGFVIDKFPISRPNLTFSTLTVSNMSPEDSSIYLCSVEQSAYGYTFGSGTRLTVV.

This clonotype was seen repeatedly, ten times or more. The J gene is TRBJ2-7, the V gene TRBV7-9; 7 bases match TRBD2. Looked up from germline, CDR1 is SEHNR and CDR2 is FQNEAQ (reference sequence). After removal of 5 bases from V and 3 bases from J, the junction contained 7 bases not matched to a gene. The CDR3 runs to 14 residues. The CDR3 sequence is CASSQEGLLYEQYF. The CDR3 DNA reads TGTGCCAGCAGCCAAGAGGGACTACTCTACGAGCAGTACTTC.